The 21 T cell receptor beta chains presented below share a single source sample, sequenced in a study of T cells after yellow fever vaccination. TCRdb re-analysed the 5' RACE reads in MiXCR, keeping a single row per CDR3 protein. The table records 200,000 to 300,000 distinct CDR3 sequences, around 3.5% of them present only once. The source was PBMCs, collected 15 days after the yellow fever booster vaccination. The receptors come from a man between 18 and 35 years old who received the YFV17D yellow fever vaccine.

Of note for this clonotype: This could be a read error, since a much larger clone is one nucleotide away. The missing conserved phenylalanine or tryptophan at the end of this CDR3 makes a read error likely. The chain carries TRBV20-1 and TRBJ2-5, with TRBD2 identical over 8 bases. The length of the CDR3 is 11 residues. Germline lookup yields CDR1 DFQATT and CDR2 SNEGSKA (reference sequence). V lost 6 bases and J lost 4; bases outside the gene matches: 1. The DNA of the CDR3 is TGCAGTGCACTAGCGGCAGAGACCCAGTACCTC. Translating gives CSALAAETQYL.

This clonotype was seen ten or more times. This sequence joins TRBV27 and TRBJ2-5, with D tentatively TRBD1 (6 bases). The CDR3 extends over 15 amino acids. V was trimmed by 6 bases and J by 3 bases, leaving 17 bases between them. Germline V lookup: CDR1 MNHEY, CDR2 SMNVEV (reference sequence). The CDR3 DNA is TGTGCCAGCAGCATCGGATTTACAGGGAAAGAGACCCAGTACTTC. This codes for CASSIGFTGKETQYF.

The sample holds a few counts of this clonotype. This chain connects TRBV7-2 to TRBJ1-1; no clear D gene. CDR1 SGHTA and CDR2 FQGNSA come from the germline V gene. The ends were cut back, 2 bases at V and 7 bases at J, with 5 bases in the middle. The length of the CDR3 is 11 residues. Written as DNA, the CDR3 is TGTGCCAGCAGCTTACGCCTTGAAGCTTTCTTT. Translation: CASSLRLEAFF.

The table lists this clonotype with many counts. The chain links TRBV7-2 to TRBJ2-1, with TRBD1 matching 8 bases. Unmatched junction bases numbered 6, after V lost 5 bases and J lost 6 bases. Germline CDR1 reads SGHTA; CDR2 reads FQGNSA. The CDR3 has 14 residues. CDR3 sequence (DNA): TGTGCCAGCAGCCCAGGGACAGGTTTCAATGAGCAGTTCTTC. Amino acid sequence: CASSPGTGFNEQFF.

This clonotype was seen more than once but under ten times. The chain's CDR3 is CASSQDSGQGYEKLFF. Here the CDR3 DNA reads TGCGCCAGCAGCCAAGACTCGGGACAGGGATATGAAAAACTGTTTTTT. The chain joins TRBV4-3 to TRBJ1-4; 9 nucleotides line up with TRBD1. The ends lost 0 bases at V and 6 bases at J; junction bases unmatched: 5. The germline CDR1 and CDR2 sequences are LGHNA and YSLEER. The CDR3 totals 16 residues.

This chain links TRBV5-4 with TRBJ2-1, with 12 bases aligning to TRBD2. The CDR3 is made up of 17 amino acids. The V and J ends lost 1 base and 4 bases, in that order; junction bases with no gene match: 6. The germline gives CDR1 SGHNT, CDR2 YYREEE (reference sequence). The DNA of the CDR3 is TGTGCCAGCAGCTTGTTCTCTAGCGGGGGGGCTTACAATGAGCAGTTCTTC. It codes for CASSLFSSGGAYNEQFF.

This clonotype came up many times. This sequence joins TRBV2 and TRBJ1-5; D gene ambiguous. The CDR3 runs to 14 residues. Trimming shortened V by 2 bases and J by 7 bases, and 12 bases separated the two germline ends. CDR1 and CDR2 (germline): SNHLY, FYNNEI. In nucleotides, the CDR3 is TGTGCCAGCAGTGAAATCGGGCGTCAACAGCCCCAGCATTTT. Its protein product is CASSEIGRQQPQHF.

This clonotype was detected many times. The rearrangement links TRBV18 to TRBJ1-1; D is perhaps TRBD1 (6 bases). Trimming removed 4 bases at V and 4 bases at J, with 16 bases between. Germline CDR1 KGHSH, CDR2 LQKENI. CDR3 length: 15 residues. Here the CDR3 reads CASSLQGRTGTEAFF. The CDR3 DNA reads TGTGCCAGCTCACTTCAGGGGCGGACGGGCACTGAAGCTTTCTTT.

This clonotype was counted at least ten times. The CDR3 nucleotides read TGCGCCAGCAGCCCCTGGCGAGGGCGCTATAAAGAGACCCAGTACTTC. This codes for CASSPWRGRYKETQYF. This rearrangement joins TRBV4-1 to TRBJ2-5; a weak D match, TRBD2 (5 bases). Trimming left V 4 bases short and J 3 bases short, with 18 bases between. CDR3 length equals 16 residues. CDR1 is MGHRA and CDR2 is YSYEKL in the germline V gene.

The chain joins TRBV11-1 to TRBJ2-1, with TRBD2 identical over 10 bases. V lost 2 bases and J lost 0; bases outside the gene matches: 10. CDR1 is SGHAT, CDR2 FQDESV, per germline (reference sequence). The CDR3 is 19 residues long. In nucleotides, the CDR3 is TGTGCCAGCAGCTTAAAGGCTAGCGGGGGTCCAAGCTCCTACAATGAGCAGTTCTTC. This codes for CASSLKASGGPSSYNEQFF. Full variable domain (missing parts from reference TRBV11-1 and TRBJ2-1): EAEVAQSPRYKITEKSQAVAFWCDPISGHATLYWYRQILGQGPELLVQFQDESVVDDSQLPKDRFSAERLKGVDSTLKIQPAELGDSAMYLCASSLKASGGPSSYNEQFFGPGTRLTVL.

The sample holds many counts of this clonotype. V gene TRBV12-3 or TRBV12-4 combines with J gene TRBJ1-3; no firm D call. This CDR3 is built from 15 residues. V dropped 3 bases and J dropped 3 bases, with 12 bases sitting between them. The CDR3 DNA reads as TGTGCCAGCAGTTTCTGGGGTAAGATTGGAAACACCATATATTTT. As protein: CASSFWGKIGNTIYF.

This clonotype was picked up many times. This rearrangement joins TRBV4-3 to TRBJ2-3; 10 bases fit TRBD2. The CDR3 is made up of 16 amino acids. Germline assignment: CDR1 LGHNA and CDR2 YSLEER. V gave up 0 bases and J gave up 3 bases; unmatched junction bases: 3. The CDR3 nucleotides read TGCGCCAGCAGCCAAGAACCGGGACTAGCGACAGATACGCAGTATTTT. Its translation: CASSQEPGLATDTQYF.

This clonotype was observed many times. CDR3 amino acids: CASSYSLRGGSYEQYV. DNA for the CDR3: TGTGCCAGCAGTTATTCACTGCGGGGGGGCTCCTACGAGCAGTACGTC. The gene calls are TRBV6-9 and TRBJ2-7; TRBD2 agrees at 9 bases. V shed 0 bases, J shed 0 bases, and the junction held 3 bases outside the gene matches. From germline, CDR1 is MNHGY and CDR2 SVAAGI. The CDR3 is made up of 16 amino acids.

This clonotype showed up many times. The chain carries TRBV19 and TRBJ1-2; D uncertain. The germline V and J ends were trimmed by 4 bases and 4 bases, with 10 bases remaining between them. Germline loops: CDR1 LNHDA, CDR2 SQIVND (reference sequence). The CDR3 covers 13 residues. Written as DNA, the CDR3 is TGTGCCAGTAGTACTGGGATCCGCTATGGCTACACCTTC. Translating gives CASSTGIRYGYTF.

This clonotype was seen at least ten times. This sequence joins TRBV18 and TRBJ2-3, with D tentatively TRBD2 (6 bases). The CDR3 contains 14 residues. With 5 bases removed from V and 0 bases from J, the gap between germline ends came to 9 bases. Germline-derived CDR1 and CDR2 are KGHSH and LQKENI. CDR3 in DNA: TGTGCCAGCTCATCGGGGACTAGCACAGATACGCAGTATTTT. Translation gives CASSSGTSTDTQYF.

The CDR3 nucleotides read TGTGCCAGTAGTATAGTCGGGGGGAGTCTGAATGAGCAGTTCTTC. Translated: CASSIVGGSLNEQFF. V usage is TRBV19 and J usage is TRBJ2-1; 7 bases map to TRBD2. The CDR3 is 15 amino acids. In germline, CDR1 is LNHDA, CDR2 SQIVND (reference sequence). Trimming at V came to 1 base and at J to 7 bases, leaving 7 bases not matched to a gene.

This clonotype was recorded at least ten times. The J gene is TRBJ2-1, the V gene TRBV18; 11 nucleotides align to TRBD2. V lost 3 bases, J lost 7 bases, and 8 bases stayed unmatched. The CDR3 runs 16 residues. Germline-derived CDR1 and CDR2 are KGHSH and LQKENI. The CDR3 region is CASSPRLAGGRNEQFF. CDR3 in DNA: TGTGCCAGCTCACCGCGGTTAGCGGGGGGGCGTAATGAGCAGTTCTTC.

Only a few counts were recorded for this clonotype. CDR3 loop: CAWSVWGSGNQPQHF. In DNA form, the CDR3 reads TGTGCCTGGAGTGTATGGGGGTCGGGCAATCAGCCCCAGCATTTT. The gene calls are TRBV30 and TRBJ1-5; TRBD1 is a possible D gene (5 bases). Trimming removed 0 bases from V and 2 bases from J, with 11 bases in between. The germline gives CDR1 GTSNPN, CDR2 SVGIG (reference sequence). This CDR3 region has 15 residues.

This clonotype was detected ten times or more. The gene calls are TRBV7-3 and TRBJ2-3; a weak D match, TRBD1 (7 bases). Trimming took off 5 bases at V and 4 bases at J, with 13 bases between the two ends. From germline, CDR1 is SGHTA and CDR2 FQGTGA. This CDR3 has 14 residues. The CDR3 loop is CASSADREADTQYF. CDR3 in DNA: TGTGCCAGCAGCGCCGACAGGGAGGCAGATACGCAGTATTTT.

This clonotype has a handful of counts. The rearrangement links TRBV5-4 to TRBJ1-6, with TRBD1 matching 8 bases. Per germline, CDR1 SGHNT and CDR2 YYREEE (reference sequence). V dropped 4 bases and J dropped 7; count of bases not matched to a gene: 7. The length of the CDR3 is 15 residues. The CDR3 loop is CASSAGQGRNSPLHF. CDR3 bases: TGTGCCAGCAGCGCCGGACAGGGCAGGAATTCACCCCTCCACTTT.

This clonotype was seen many times. The chain recombines TRBV5-5 with TRBJ2-2; a weak D match, TRBD2 (5 bases). CDR3 length equals 15 residues. Deletions cut 2 bases from V and 1 base from J, with 9 bases between. CDR1 and CDR2 from the germline V gene are SGHKS and YYEKEE (reference sequence). The CDR3: CASSFTGLNTGELFF. CDR3 DNA: TGTGCCAGCAGCTTCACCGGACTGAACACCGGGGAGCTGTTTTTT. Based on the CDR3 plus reference TRBV5-5 and TRBJ2-2, the full variable domain is DAGVTQSPTHLIKTRGQQVTLRCSPISGHKSVSWYQQVLGQGPQFIFQYYEKEERGRGNFPDRFSARQFPNYSSELNVNALLLGDSALYLCASSFTGLNTGELFFGEGSRLTVL.